This T cell receptor beta chain was retrieved from a study of cytomegalovirus exposure and HLA in healthy donors (dated by TCRdb to 2016 to 2017). Notes on the research overall: In an earlier analysis of under 600 of the donors, approximately 260 Gb of sequence data and just under 120 million unique TCR beta sequences from about 180 million T cells were reported. Roughly 300 gigabases of sequencing data and 70 million to 100 million unique TCR sequences were included in an early release covering around 650 HLA-typed donors. Among the approximately 400 genotyped donors, approximately 77% belonged to the genetic ancestry cluster associated with self-reported Caucasian donors. The aim of the study was to test whether cataloging public T cell receptors could identify signatures of past pathogen exposure. Using immunosequencing, the study profiled T cell repertoires from around 670 subjects and related those repertoires to cytomegalovirus serostatus. A separate validation cohort of some 130 different subjects was used in addition to the approximately 670-subject first cohort. To predict cytomegalovirus infection status, the study combined high-throughput TCR immunosequencing, statistical association of individual TCRs with disease status, and machine learning. To study patterns of TCR occurrence, a later analysis re-analyzed previously published TCR beta repertoires from around 700 donors and added high-resolution HLA genotyping. Rather than drawing on any new phenotypic data, the later analysis identified candidate immune exposures from TCR beta sequences and the way those sequences occurred across donors. An earlier analysis of 587 of the donors applied high-throughput TCR beta sequencing to assess whether each TCR beta V gene segment acted as functional or pseudogenic. Donor age, sex, ethnicity and CMV serostatus were compiled alongside the repertoire data. In a later genetic analysis, genome-wide SNP genotypes for about three fifths of the 666 donors were used, and that subset was treated as a discovery cohort. Every repertoire in the discovery cohort had been generated on one and the same sequencing platform. Class I and class II HLA loci were covered by the typing at four-digit resolution. The number of donors typed differed by locus, with 629-630 for A, B, C, DRB1 and DQB1, around 500 for DQA1, 600 to 610 for DPA1, and about 450 for DPB1. Five DR-DQ haplotypes were treated as single units for association and clustering because of strong linkage in the cohort. On average, 235,054 unique TCR beta nucleotide sequences were sequenced per donor among roughly 430 genotyped donors of the cohort, with about 17% of those sequences being non-productive.

Library method: the immunoSEQ multiplex PCR assay. The multiplex PCR relied on a mix of 60 forward primers for TCR Vbeta segments and 13 reverse primers for TCR Jbeta segments. The CDR3 region of rearranged TCR beta genes was amplified from genomic DNA by a multiplex PCR assay. The amplified TCR beta libraries were sequenced on the Illumina HiSeq System as 87-base-pair reads. Per the authors' processing: A later analysis counted some 80 million unique TCR beta chains across the 650 to 700 repertoires, and 10 million to 12 million of these chains were shared by at least two donors. A nearest-neighbor algorithm error-corrected the raw reads and collapsed the reads into unique sequences, merging closely related sequences to remove PCR and sequencing errors. CDR3 sequences were aligned to IMGT reference sequences to assign V, D and J gene segments. For a sequence to be retained, a match of at least six nucleotides was required to both a V gene segment and a J gene segment. A rearrangement counted as productive if the CDR3 had no stop codons and remained in frame with V and J, and every other rearrangement counted as non-productive. Following IMGT convention, CDR3 was defined as the stretch from the second conserved V-encoded cysteine to the conserved J-encoded phenylalanine. The earlier analysis of 450 to 750 of the donors excluded any sequence lacking an unambiguous match to a single V gene segment. An earlier analysis of several hundred of the donors called V segments functional above 56.7% productive rearrangements and segregating when the between-donor standard deviation exceeded 5%. A statistical classification framework was built for diagnosing cytomegalovirus status from the catalog of TCR beta chain sequences. A later analysis assigned V and J genes by comparing TCR nucleotide sequences with IMGT/GENE-DB human TR gene sequences. Using the TCRdist pipeline, a later analysis assigned CDR3 sequences along with most-parsimonious VDJ recombination scenarios. A later analysis defined each TCR beta chain by its CDR3 amino acid sequence plus V-gene family, and excluded reads lacking a unique V-gene family. As a way to deal with suspected cross-contamination and a sequencing artifact, a later analysis dropped 450 to 700 nucleotide sequences that were highly shared and had low generation probability. For each public chain, a later analysis derived a clonal expansion index from normalized ranks of inferred template counts within each repertoire. In a later analysis, generation probabilities were computed with a VDJ recombination model fitted to out-of-frame rearrangements, and the resulting probabilities were checked against IGoR. A later analysis scored TCR-TCR, TCR-HLA and TCR-CMV co-occurrence with hypergeometric tests, applying a repertoire-size bias correction to TCR pairs. False discovery rates were estimated in a later analysis by permuting HLA or CMV assignments 20 times. In a later analysis, co-occurring TCRs were grouped using DBSCAN, with TCRdist sequence similarity added in when clustering inside HLA-allele-positive subsets. Repertoires with fewer than 30,000 or more than 120,000 public chains were left out of co-occurrence clustering, as were a handful of repertoires with anomalous nucleotide sharing. Sourced from immuneACCESS, this table was stored by TCRdb with only in-frame sequences that have V and J called. A share of the clones is absent; for the studies checked, an unresolved V gene accounts for under half, and the remainder has no known explanation. D and trimming were read from the DNA, whereas the V and J calls and clone size are those reported in that table. The sample includes about 64,000 clones, with 65% to 70% observed a single time. About 14% of the sample comes from the top ten.

The germline V gene (reference sequence) specifies GTSNPN as CDR1 and SVGIG as CDR2. The CDR3 sequence holds 14 residues, the cysteine and phenylalanine included. Only CDR3 DNA remains: 42 bases, in frame from the first base. V lost 3 bases and J lost 11 bases, and the count of bases not matched to a germline gene is 11. Worth noting for this clone: Its binding antigen is unknown. No much larger clone exists at a distance of one base, and base qualities are not known.

The paper as a whole reports these results and caveats: In a later analysis, around 15,000 TCR beta sequences were associated with specific HLA alleles at a false discovery rate of 0.05. The sequencing pipeline was judged likely to have produced a cluster of highly shared sequence variants as a technical artifact. A further reported finding was that TCR beta sequences accurately predicted the HLA-A and HLA-B alleles for most subjects in the first cohort. The study listed around 160 TCR beta chains as associated with cytomegalovirus. This cohort had only TCR beta chains sequenced, and the lack of alpha or paired-chain data limited which features could be detected. While some public TCRs were present in many individuals, most TCR sequences turned up only very rarely across donors. Because HLA typing was missing for some donors at each locus, association tests included only the typed subset. V-gene and J-gene trimming of TCR beta chains was associated with a missense DCLRE1C variant in a later genetic analysis, and the association was replicated in an independent cohort. In an earlier analysis of several hundred of the donors, most TCR beta V segments were observed in productive rearrangements about 90% or about 30% of the time, broadly matching IMGT annotations. The authors suggested that the approach could potentially be extended to other disease states and immunological phenotypes. Over 15 rarely observed V segments, including chromosome 9 orphons, were excluded from the earlier analysis of approximately 500 of the donors because counts were too low. In a later analysis, TCR association rates were found to vary across HLA loci, with the most associated TCRs seen for DRB1 alleles and the fewest for HLA-C alleles. Linkage disequilibrium might explain the correlated functional status among segregating V segments, but an unknown experimental factor could not be excluded. In a later analysis, HLA-associated TCR beta chains were found to be more clonally expanded and to have lower generation probabilities than equally common non-associated chains. The classifier was reported to diagnose cytomegalovirus status with high specificity and sensitivity in both the original and validation cohorts. A later analysis reported that several top co-occurrence clusters appeared linked to parvovirus B19, influenza, CMV and Epstein-Barr virus. A later genetic analysis reported fewer N-insertions in productive TCRs among donors in an Asian-associated ancestry cluster than the roughly 720-donor mean. The 87-base-pair reads could not distinguish some IMGT-functional V segments, including TRBV6-2 and TRBV6-3, so those segments were excluded. Most CMV-associated TCR beta chains appeared to be HLA-restricted in a later analysis, and the HLA associations seemed to be driven largely by CMV exposure. The presence/absence analyses assumed that sequencing depth was roughly uniform across donors, and that assumption may not be true. In vitro tests confirmed that a few of the cytomegalovirus-associated TCR beta chains recognize cytomegalovirus antigens. Immune exposure information for the cohort was limited to CMV serostatus. Assigning TCR associations to individual alleles was difficult when HLA alleles, especially DR and DQ, strongly co-occurred.

In total, approximately 700 healthy bone marrow donors made up the cohort. At the time of sampling, all cohort members were nominally healthy, though unrecorded immune exposures were likely present. The donor tested CMV seropositive and was one of the 289 seropositive cohort members. A peripheral blood sample was collected from each donor, and TCR beta sequencing was performed on peripheral blood mononuclear cells. The Qiagen DNeasy Blood Extraction Kit was used to extract genomic DNA from the blood cell samples. The V and J genes are TRBV30 and TRBJ2-2; 8 bases in the middle match TRBD1. The source material was PBMCs. This TCR derives from a male donor in good health and CMV-seropositive. Read as DNA, the sequence is TGTGCCTGGAGCTCAGGGGGCTCTGTTGGTGAGCTGTTTTTT. The resulting protein is CAWSSGGSVGELFF.